The T cell receptor (beta chain) under discussion was sequenced for a study of T cells after posttransplantation cyclophosphamide. Per germline, CDR1 LNHNV and CDR2 YYDKDF (reference sequence). V lost 8 bases, J lost 5 bases, and 16 bases lay in between. The CDR3 has 14 amino acids. Study observations and caveats: Later blood repertoires were often dominated by clones from the donor CD8+ memory compartment.

Generated by immunoSEQ multiplex PCR, the TCRdb table keeps only in-frame clones and is missing some. The sample contains about 38,000 clones, none of them singletons. This clone was observed at least ten times. Its antigen is as yet unknown. The chain uses TRBV15 and TRBJ1-5; TRBD1 is a possible D gene (6 bases). Sequencing was carried out using PBMCs. This sequence was found in a man aged 45-60 years in good health, CMV-negative, and a related stem cell transplant donor. CDR3 nucleotide sequence: TGTGCCACCCAGCAGAGAAAGGGGGATCAGCCCCAGCATTTT. It specifies CATQQRKGDQPQHF.